This TCR beta chain is from a study of cytomegalovirus exposure and HLA in healthy donors. This clone was counted between two and nine times. V lost 0 bases, J lost 4 bases, and 13 bases lay in between. Germline V gene lookup returns CDR1 SGHRS and CDR2 YFSETQ. The CDR3 spans 15 residues. Some clones are missing from TCRdb's copy, which holds only in-frame ones; the method was immunoSEQ multiplex PCR. Here the sample spans approximately 220,000 clones, around 80% being singletons. The J gene is TRBJ1-2, the V gene TRBV5-1, with D possibly matching TRBD1 (5 bases). The TCR was taken from a woman under 40 in good health and CMV-seropositive. Specimen: PBMCs. CDR3 in amino acids: CASSLVTGYSYGYTF. The CDR3 region has the DNA TGCGCCAGCAGCTTGGTTACAGGTTACTCCTATGGCTACACCTTC.